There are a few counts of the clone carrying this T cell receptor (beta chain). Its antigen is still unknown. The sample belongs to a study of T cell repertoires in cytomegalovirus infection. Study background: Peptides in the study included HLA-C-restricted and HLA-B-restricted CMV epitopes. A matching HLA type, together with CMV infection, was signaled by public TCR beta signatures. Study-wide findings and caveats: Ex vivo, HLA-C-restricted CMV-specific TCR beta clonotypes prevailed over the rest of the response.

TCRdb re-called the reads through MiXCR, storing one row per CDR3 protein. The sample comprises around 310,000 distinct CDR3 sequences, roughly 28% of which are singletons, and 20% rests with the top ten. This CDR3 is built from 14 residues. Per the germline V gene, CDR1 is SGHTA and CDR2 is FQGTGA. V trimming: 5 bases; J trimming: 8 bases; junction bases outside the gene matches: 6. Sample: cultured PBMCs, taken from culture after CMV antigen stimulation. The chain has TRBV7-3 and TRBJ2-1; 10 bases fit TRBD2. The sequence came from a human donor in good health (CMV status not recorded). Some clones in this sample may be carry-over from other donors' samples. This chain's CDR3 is CASSDSGGKDEQFF. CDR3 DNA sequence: TGTGCCAGCAGCGATAGCGGGGGGAAGGATGAGCAGTTCTTC.